These T cell receptor beta chains were read from a single sample in a study of cytomegalovirus exposure and HLA in healthy donors. TCRdb's table, derived via immunoSEQ multiplex PCR, lists solely in-frame clones and lacks some. Among about 180,000 clones, around 80% were seen once, and the ten largest hold 1.5%. Sequencing was done on a sample of PBMCs. The origin of the receptors is a man aged 35-49 years in good health and CMV-seronegative. The CDR3 runs from the conserved cysteine through the conserved F or W. The order of the fields is D gene, V gene, clone size, J gene, CDR3 protein, CDR3 DNA. A D gene is named only where the DNA matches it firmly. Part of the rows lack a size; the others show once, few, many or a class for expanded clones.

-	TRBV4-1	-	TRBJ2-7	CASSQEGFGGESEQYF	TGCGCCAGCAGCCAAGAGGGTTTTGGAGGGGAAAGCGAGCAGTACTTC
-	TRBV9	-	TRBJ2-7	CASSVNWGDYEQYF	TGTGCCAGCAGCGTCAACTGGGGGGACTACGAGCAGTACTTC
TRBD1	TRBV6-5	-	TRBJ1-2	CASRGGQGEGYTF	TGTGCCAGCAGAGGGGGACAGGGGGAGGGCTACACCTTC
TRBD2	TRBV4-3	few	TRBJ2-5	CASSQGLAGGETQYF	TGCGCCAGCAGCCAAGGGCTAGCGGGGGGAGAGACCCAGTACTTC
-	TRBV11-2	-	TRBJ1-1	CASSLSQGWAEAFF	TGTGCCAGCAGCTTAAGCCAGGGTTGGGCTGAAGCTTTCTTT
-	TRBV7-6	once	TRBJ1-4	CASRGGVEEKLFF	TGTGCCAGCAGGGGGGGGGTTGAAGAAAAACTGTTTTTT
-	TRBV5-1	-	TRBJ2-7	CASSPSTGTYEQYF	TGCGCCAGCAGCCCGTCAACAGGGACCTACGAGCAGTACTTC
TRBD1	TRBV6-5	-	TRBJ1-4	CASSSETGSEKLFF	TGTGCCAGCAGTTCCGAGACAGGGAGTGAAAAACTGTTTTTT
-	TRBV5-4	-	TRBJ1-1	CASSLGGVNTEAFF	TGTGCCAGCAGCTTGGGGGGAGTGAACACTGAAGCTTTCTTT
TRBD1	TRBV2	once	TRBJ1-1	CASRGQGYTEAFF	TGTGCCAGCAGAGGACAGGGCTACACTGAAGCTTTCTTT
-	TRBV6-5	-	TRBJ2-7	CASSYEAGGSYEQYF	TGTGCCAGCAGTTATGAGGCAGGGGGGTCCTACGAGCAGTACTTC
-	TRBV7-9	-	TRBJ2-2	CASSWTANTGELFF	TGTGCCAGCAGCTGGACAGCGAACACCGGGGAGCTGTTTTTT
-	TRBV19	once	TRBJ1-2	CASSPTGRGYTF	TGTGCCAGTAGTCCCACTGGCAGGGGCTACACCTTC
TRBD2	TRBV10-3	few	TRBJ2-3	CAISDNLGRREGHTDTQYF	TGTGCCATCAGTGATAATCTCGGTCGGCGGGAGGGCCACACAGATACGCAGTATTTT
TRBD1	TRBV28	-	TRBJ1-1	CASSLGQGRFRAFF	TGTGCCAGCAGCCTCGGACAGGGGAGGTTTAGGGCTTTCTTT
-	TRBV6-5	-	TRBJ1-5	CASSFYSNQPQHF	TGTGCCAGCAGTTTTTATAGCAATCAGCCCCAGCATTTT
TRBD2	TRBV27	-	TRBJ2-7	CASRRSGRAAYEQYF	TGTGCCAGCAGAAGGAGCGGGAGGGCCGCCTACGAGCAGTACTTC
-	TRBV19	-	TRBJ1-2	CASSIDGGSGYGYTF	TGTGCCAGTAGTATAGATGGAGGGTCAGGCTATGGCTACACCTTC
TRBD1	TRBV7-9	-	TRBJ1-1	CASSLGQGVEAFF	TGTGCCAGCAGCTTAGGACAGGGGGTCGAAGCTTTCTTT
-	TRBV11-2	-	TRBJ1-1	CASSLVGQGKAFF	TGTGCCAGCAGCTTAGTGGGTCAGGGGAAAGCTTTCTTT
TRBD1	TRBV10-2	-	TRBJ2-7	CASSDLGGQGLKQYF	TGCGCCAGCAGTGATTTGGGGGGACAGGGGTTAAAGCAGTACTTC
-	TRBV13	-	TRBJ2-3	CASSLKFANSDTQYF	TGTGCCAGCAGCTTAAAATTCGCTAACTCAGATACGCAGTATTTT
TRBD1	TRBV11-2	-	TRBJ1-2	CASSLVRQGAACTF	TGTGCCAGCAGCTTAGTTCGACAGGGGGCTGCTTGCACCTTC
-	TRBV30	-	TRBJ1-2	CAWSPGGGLRNYGYTF	TGTGCCTGGAGCCCTGGGGGGGGGTTGAGGAACTATGGCTACACCTTC
-	TRBV6-5	-	TRBJ2-3	CASSYSAPSTDTQYF	TGTGCCAGCAGTTACTCGGCACCTAGCACAGATACGCAGTATTTT
TRBD1	TRBV5-4	few	TRBJ1-2	CASSLERTGADYTF	TGTGCCAGCAGCTTGGAGAGGACAGGGGCGGACTACACCTTC
-	TRBV25-1	once	TRBJ2-7	CASSRGYEQYF	TGTGCCAGCAGTCGAGGTTACGAGCAGTACTTC
-	TRBV9	-	TRBJ2-7	CASSVVADNTYEQYF	TGTGCCAGCAGCGTAGTAGCGGATAATACCTACGAGCAGTACTTC
TRBD1	TRBV7-9	-	TRBJ1-6	CASSPGQGYNSPLHF	TGTGCCAGCAGCCCGGGACAGGGTTATAATTCACCCCTCCACTTT
TRBD2	TRBV19	-	TRBJ2-1	CASSAIGTSGGAGQFF	TGTGCCAGTAGCGCAATCGGGACTAGCGGAGGGGCCGGGCAGTTCTTC
-	TRBV10-3	-	TRBJ1-1	CAISEYGEAFF	TGTGCCATCAGTGAATACGGTGAAGCTTTTTTT
TRBD1	TRBV10-3	-	TRBJ2-7	CAIGQGAGEQYF	TGTGCCATTGGGCAGGGGGCGGGCGAGCAGTACTTC
TRBD2	TRBV25-1	-	TRBJ2-1	CASSEPGLAAGEQFF	TGTGCCAGCAGTGAGCCCGGACTAGCGGCTGGTGAGCAGTTCTTC
-	TRBV20-1	-	TRBJ2-5	CSAFPKETQYF	TGCAGTGCGTTTCCCAAAGAGACCCAGTACTTC
TRBD1	TRBV7-2	-	TRBJ1-4	CASRWGRGAEKLFF	TGTGCCAGCAGATGGGGCAGGGGGGCCGAAAAACTGTTTTTT
-	TRBV6-1	-	TRBJ1-5	CASSEAAAGNQPQHF	TGTGCCAGCAGTGAAGCTGCGGCAGGCAATCAGCCCCAGCATTTT
TRBD1	TRBV7-2	-	TRBJ2-1	CASSAASGTGENEQFF	TGTGCCAGCAGCGCCGCCTCCGGGACAGGGGAAAATGAGCAGTTCTTC
-	TRBV20-1	-	TRBJ1-4	CSAGGGEKLFF	TGCAGTGCTGGGGGGGGCGAAAAACTGTTTTTT
-	TRBV28	-	TRBJ1-6	CASSLGGISSYNSPLHF	TGTGCCAGCAGTTTAGGGGGGATAAGCTCCTATAATTCACCCCTCCACTTT
-	TRBV30	-	TRBJ1-1	CAWRETANTEAFF	TGTGCCTGGAGGGAAACAGCGAACACTGAAGCTTTCTTT
-	TRBV27	few	TRBJ1-1	CASSFSGNTEAFF	TGTGCCAGCAGTTTCTCCGGGAACACTGAAGCTTTCTTT
-	TRBV5-4	few	TRBJ1-4	CASSLFRDEKLFF	TGTGCCAGCAGCTTGTTCAGGGATGAAAAACTGTTTTTT
-	TRBV14	-	TRBJ1-2	CASSPASYGYTF	TGTGCCAGCAGCCCTGCCAGTTATGGCTACACCTTC
TRBD2	TRBV27	-	TRBJ2-3	CASSLLAGRTDTQYF	TGTGCCAGCAGTTTACTAGCGGGACGCACAGATACGCAGTATTTT
-	TRBV30	-	TRBJ1-5	CAWRERGKEPQHF	TGTGCCTGGAGGGAAAGGGGGAAGGAGCCCCAGCATTTT
TRBD2	TRBV28	-	TRBJ2-1	CASSPPSTSGSRREQFF	TGTGCCAGCAGTCCGCCCTCGACTAGCGGGAGCCGCCGGGAGCAGTTCTTC
-	TRBV6-1	-	TRBJ1-2	CASTLGAVYGYTF	TGTGCCAGCACCCTGGGGGCCGTTTATGGCTACACCTTC
-	TRBV9	-	TRBJ2-2	CASSVFGTNTGELFF	TGTGCCAGCAGCGTATTCGGGACGAACACCGGGGAGCTGTTTTTT
TRBD1	TRBV30	-	TRBJ1-4	CAWSSPGQGFEKLFF	TGTGCCTGGAGTTCGCCGGGACAGGGGTTTGAAAAACTGTTTTTT
-	TRBV7-2	-	TRBJ2-7	CASSFYGNSYEQYF	TGTGCCAGCAGCTTCTACGGGAACTCCTACGAGCAGTACTTC
TRBD1	TRBV28	-	TRBJ2-7	CASSYTGTVNEQYF	TGTGCCAGCAGTTATACCGGGACAGTGAACGAGCAGTACTTC
-	TRBV7-2	few	TRBJ1-5	CASSREYSNQPQHF	TGTGCCAGCAGCCGGGAGTATAGCAATCAGCCCCAGCATTTT
-	TRBV27	-	TRBJ2-6	CASSLRGWGAGANVLTF	TGTGCCAGCAGTTTAAGGGGCTGGGGCGCCGGGGCCAACGTCCTGACTTTC
-	TRBV28	-	TRBJ1-6	CASSFVGGTLSPLHF	TGTGCCAGCAGTTTCGTAGGGGGTACTCTGTCACCCCTCCACTTT
TRBD2	TRBV7-2	once	TRBJ2-3	CASSLAAGGTDTQYF	TGTGCCAGCAGCTTAGCAGCGGGGGGCACAGATACGCAGTATTTT